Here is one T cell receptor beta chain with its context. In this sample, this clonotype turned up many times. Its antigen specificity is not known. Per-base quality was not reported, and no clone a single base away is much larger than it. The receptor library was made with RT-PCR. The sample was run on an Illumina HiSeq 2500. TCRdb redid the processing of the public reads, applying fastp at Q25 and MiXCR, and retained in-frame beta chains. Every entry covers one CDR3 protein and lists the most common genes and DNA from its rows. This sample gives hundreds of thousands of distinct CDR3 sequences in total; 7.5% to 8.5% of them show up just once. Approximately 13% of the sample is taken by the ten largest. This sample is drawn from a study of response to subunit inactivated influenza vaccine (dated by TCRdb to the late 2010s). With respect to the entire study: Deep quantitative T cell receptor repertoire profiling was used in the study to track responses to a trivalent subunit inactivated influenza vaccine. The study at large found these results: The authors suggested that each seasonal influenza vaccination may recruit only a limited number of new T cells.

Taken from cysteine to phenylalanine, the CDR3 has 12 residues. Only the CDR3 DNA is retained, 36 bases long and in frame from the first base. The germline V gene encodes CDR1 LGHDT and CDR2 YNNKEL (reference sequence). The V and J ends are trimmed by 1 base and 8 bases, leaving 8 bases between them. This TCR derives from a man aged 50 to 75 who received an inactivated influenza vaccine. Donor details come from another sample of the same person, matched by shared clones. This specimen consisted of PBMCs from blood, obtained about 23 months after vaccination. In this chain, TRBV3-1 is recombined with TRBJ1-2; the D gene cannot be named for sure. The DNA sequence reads TGTGCCAGCAGCCAAGGACTACGAGGCTACACCTTC. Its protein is CASSQGLRGYTF.